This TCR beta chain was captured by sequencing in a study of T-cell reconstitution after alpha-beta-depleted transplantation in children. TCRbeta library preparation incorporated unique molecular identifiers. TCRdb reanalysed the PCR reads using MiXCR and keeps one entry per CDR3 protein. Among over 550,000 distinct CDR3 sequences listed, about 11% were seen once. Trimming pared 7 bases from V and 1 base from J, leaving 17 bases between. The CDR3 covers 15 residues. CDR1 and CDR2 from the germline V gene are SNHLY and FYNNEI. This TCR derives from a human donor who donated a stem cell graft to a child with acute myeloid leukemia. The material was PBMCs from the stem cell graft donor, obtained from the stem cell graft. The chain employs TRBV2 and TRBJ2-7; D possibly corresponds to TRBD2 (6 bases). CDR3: CASKTSGFDSYEQYF. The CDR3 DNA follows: TGTGCCAGCAAAACGAGCGGGTTCGATTCCTACGAGCAGTACTTC.